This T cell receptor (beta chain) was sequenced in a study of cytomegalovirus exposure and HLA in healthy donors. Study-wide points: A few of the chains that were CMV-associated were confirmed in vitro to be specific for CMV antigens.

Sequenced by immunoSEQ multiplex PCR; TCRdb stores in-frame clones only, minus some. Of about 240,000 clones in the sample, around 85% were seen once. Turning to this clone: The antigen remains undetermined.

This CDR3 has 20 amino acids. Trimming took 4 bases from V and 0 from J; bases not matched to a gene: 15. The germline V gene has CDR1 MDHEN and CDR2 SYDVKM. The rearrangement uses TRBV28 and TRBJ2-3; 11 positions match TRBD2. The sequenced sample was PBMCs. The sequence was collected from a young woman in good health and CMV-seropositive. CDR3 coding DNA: TGTGCCAGCAGTTCCCTACTAGCGGGAGCCACTCTGTCTAGCACAGATACGCAGTATTTT. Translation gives CASSSLLAGATLSSTDTQYF. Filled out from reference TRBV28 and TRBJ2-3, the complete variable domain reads DVKVTQSSRYLVKRTGEKVFLECVQDMDHENMFWYRQDPGLGLRLIYFSYDVKMKEKGDIPEGYSVSREKKERFSLILESASTNQTSMYLCASSSLLAGATLSSTDTQYFGPGTRLTVL.